The 31 T cell receptor beta chains in this list originate from one sample, sequenced in a study of blood T cell repertoires in COVID-19. Some clones are missing from TCRdb's copy, which holds only in-frame ones; the method was immunoSEQ multiplex PCR. The sample has around 85,000 clones, about 83% seen once. Input material: peripheral blood. These receptors came from a man in his sixties with acute or convalescent COVID-19.

The V call is TRBV28, the J call TRBJ1-1, with D unresolved. The CDR3 extends over 15 amino acids. V dropped 3 bases and J dropped 3 bases, with 14 bases sitting between them. The V gene's germline CDR1 is MDHEN and CDR2 SYDVKM. CDR3 amino acids: CASSLPESLYTEAFF. The CDR3 DNA reads TGTGCCAGCAGTTTGCCGGAGTCTTTATACACTGAAGCTTTCTTT.

The gene calls are TRBV6-5 and TRBJ1-1, with TRBD1 as a possible D gene (5 bases). This CDR3 has 14 amino acids. The germline V and J ends were trimmed by 0 bases and 7 bases, with 12 bases remaining between them. The germline CDR1 and CDR2 sequences are MNHEY and SVGAGI. As DNA, the CDR3 is TGTGCCAGCAGTTACTCCCGGGGGTTCGGTGAAGCTTTCTTT. It encodes CASSYSRGFGEAFF.

The genes are TRBV30 and TRBJ1-2, with TRBD1 matching over 8 bases. The CDR3 is 13 amino acids. CDR1 is GTSNPN, CDR2 SVGIG, per germline (reference sequence). The ends lost 5 bases at V and 4 bases at J; junction bases unmatched: 6. The CDR3 is CAWSDRGGYGYTF. CDR3 DNA: TGTGCCTGGTCCGACAGGGGCGGCTATGGCTACACCTTC.

This sequence joins TRBV6-5 and TRBJ1-1, with D possibly matching TRBD1 (5 bases). There are 14 residues in the CDR3. Trimming removed 6 bases from V and 1 base from J, with 12 bases in between. Germline V gene data show CDR1 as MNHEY and CDR2 as SVGAGI. CDR3 sequence: CASSLGVQNTEAFF. In DNA, the CDR3 is TGTGCCAGCAGCTTAGGGGTGCAGAACACTGAAGCTTTCTTT.

The rearrangement links TRBV2 to TRBJ2-5; no clear D gene. The germline V and J ends were trimmed by 5 bases and 4 bases, with 26 bases remaining between them. Germline values: CDR1 SNHLY, CDR2 FYNNEI. This CDR3 is 18 amino acids long. The CDR3 here is CASSTTPLTTYGVETQYF. The CDR3 DNA reads as TGTGCCAGCAGTACCACCCCCTTGACGACTTACGGCGTAGAGACCCAGTACTTC.

The gene calls are TRBV9 and TRBJ2-1; TRBD2 might be the D (6 bases). The CDR3 is 14 residues long. Trimming left V 2 bases short and J 8 bases short, with 14 bases between. CDR1 and CDR2 (germline): SGDLS, YYNGEE. CDR3 residues: CASSVGSSEDEQFF. The CDR3 nucleotides are TGTGCCAGCAGCGTGGGGTCTAGCGAGGATGAGCAGTTCTTC.

This clone came up once. The chain employs TRBV20-1 and TRBJ1-1; unclear D gene. With 7 bases removed from V and 4 bases from J, the gap between germline ends came to 7 bases. This CDR3 spans 10 amino acids. Per germline, CDR1 DFQATT and CDR2 SNEGSKA (reference sequence). The CDR3 here is CSVFSTEAFF. CDR3 nucleotide sequence: TGCAGTGTTTTCTCCACTGAAGCTTTCTTT.

This chain links TRBV4-2 with TRBJ2-1, with TRBD2 matching over 11 bases. With V trimmed by 0 bases and J by 4 bases, 5 bases remained unmatched. Germline CDR1 reads LGHNA; CDR2 reads YNFKEQ. There are 17 residues in the CDR3. The CDR3, as DNA: TGTGCCAGCAGCCAAGAGCTACTAGCGGGGGCTTACAATGAGCAGTTCTTC. Translating gives CASSQELLAGAYNEQFF.

Written as DNA, the CDR3 is TGTGCCAGCTCACCAACAGGGACCAACACCGGGGAGCTGTTTTTT. Amino acids: CASSPTGTNTGELFF. The chain carries TRBV18 and TRBJ2-2; tentatively, D is TRBD1 (6 bases). Germline V gives CDR1 KGHSH, CDR2 LQKENI. The V end lost 2 bases, the J end lost 2 bases, and 9 bases lay between the germline ends. The CDR3 spans 15 residues.

J is TRBJ2-3 and V is TRBV9, with D possibly being TRBD2 (5 bases). Germline CDR1 is SGDLS and CDR2 is YYNGEE. The CDR3 sequence is 16 residues long. V dropped 3 bases and J dropped 0 bases, with 14 bases sitting between them. CDR3 loop: CASSADSPSSTDTQYF. CDR3 bases: TGTGCCAGCAGCGCGGACTCCCCTTCTAGCACAGATACGCAGTATTTT. Drawing the rest from reference TRBV9 and TRBJ2-3, the complete variable domain is DSGVTQTPKHLITATGQRVTLRCSPRSGDLSVYWYQQSLDQGLQFLIQYYNGEERAKGNILERFSAQQFPDLHSELNLSSLELGDSALYFCASSADSPSSTDTQYFGPGTRLTVL.

This clone occurred once. This chain joins TRBV25-1 and TRBJ2-7; 7 bases fit TRBD2. The CDR3 has 14 residues. CDR1 and CDR2 from the germline V gene are MGHDK and SYGVNS. J gave up 0 bases and V 4 bases, and 3 bases lay outside the gene matches. The CDR3 DNA is TGTGCCAGCAGTGGGCTAGCGGACTCCTACGAGCAGTACTTC. Amino acids: CASSGLADSYEQYF.

This chain connects TRBV4-2 to TRBJ1-1; D may be TRBD1 (6 bases). This CDR3 comprises 15 residues. In germline, CDR1 is LGHNA, CDR2 YNFKEQ. Trimming took off 0 bases at V and 7 bases at J, with 15 bases between the two ends. The CDR3 DNA sequence: TGTGCCAGCAGCCAAGAAGGAAGGACAGTAATTGAAGCTTTCTTT. It codes for CASSQEGRTVIEAFF.

The rearrangement joins TRBV9 to TRBJ2-1, with 8 bases matching TRBD1. With V trimmed by 3 bases and J by 6 bases, 8 bases remained unmatched. The germline V gene encodes CDR1 SGDLS and CDR2 YYNGEE. The CDR3 sequence is 15 residues long. CDR3 nucleotide sequence: TGTGCCAGCAGCGCCCCCGGGACAGGTTCCAATGAGCAGTTCTTC. It codes for CASSAPGTGSNEQFF.

V gene TRBV5-6 combines with J gene TRBJ2-3, with TRBD1 as a possible D gene (5 bases). V gave up 4 bases and J gave up 3 bases, with 9 bases separating them. There are 13 residues in the CDR3. Germline loops: CDR1 SGHDT, CDR2 YYEEEE. The CDR3 DNA is TGTGCCAGCAGCCGACAGACTACAGATACGCAGTATTTT. The encoded protein is CASSRQTTDTQYF.

This chain uses TRBV6-5 with TRBJ2-1, with 11 bases lining up with TRBD2. J lost 7 bases, V lost 6 bases, and 8 bases had no gene match. The length of the CDR3 is 15 residues. Per germline, CDR1 MNHEY and CDR2 SVGAGI. The CDR3 spells CASSLSGGARNEQFF. The CDR3 nucleotides read TGTGCCAGCAGCCTTAGCGGGGGGGCGCGAAATGAGCAGTTCTTC.

With respect to this clone: The sample carries other DNA sequences with the same CDR3. The CDR3 reads CASSPDSVYGYTF. DNA of the CDR3: TGTGCCAGCAGCCCGGACAGCGTCTATGGCTACACCTTC. V usage is TRBV6-5 and J usage is TRBJ1-2; tentative D call: TRBD1 (6 bases). This CDR3 has 13 amino acids. Trimming left V 6 bases short and J 4 bases short, with 12 bases between. The germline V gene has CDR1 MNHEY and CDR2 SVGAGI.

The rearrangement joins TRBV7-2 to TRBJ1-1; D not resolved. Germline-derived CDR1 and CDR2 are SGHTA and FQGNSA. The ends were cut back, 1 base at V and 0 bases at J, with 3 bases in the middle. CDR3 length: 13 residues. The CDR3 protein is CASSLGMNTEAFF. The CDR3 nucleotides are TGTGCCAGCAGCTTAGGTATGAACACTGAAGCTTTCTTT.

This clone has a single count. The chain employs TRBV18 and TRBJ2-5; TRBD1 matches 12 bases. The J segment lost 4 bases and the V segment lost 5 bases, leaving 8 bases of the junction unmatched. From germline, CDR1 is KGHSH and CDR2 LQKENI. The CDR3 is 16 residues long. CDR3 amino acids: CASSSRDRGLGETQYF. DNA for the CDR3: TGTGCCAGCTCAAGTCGGGACAGGGGGCTTGGAGAGACCCAGTACTTC.

This clone appeared a single time. The CDR3 coding sequence is TGTGCCAGCAGGACCGGGACACCGGAGGAGCAGTACTTC. Translating it yields CASRTGTPEEQYF. V is TRBV2 and J is TRBJ2-7; D may be TRBD1 (6 bases). CDR1 SNHLY and CDR2 FYNNEI come from the germline V gene. The CDR3 sequence is 13 residues long. Trimming pared 6 bases from V and 7 bases from J, leaving 16 bases between.

The chain joins TRBV25-1 to TRBJ1-2; D gene unclear. Trimming removed 0 bases at V and 4 bases at J, with 6 bases between. Germline CDR1 is MGHDK and CDR2 is SYGVNS. This CDR3 region has 13 residues. The CDR3 is CASSEYGVYGYTF. CDR3 sequence (DNA): TGTGCCAGCAGTGAATACGGGGTCTATGGCTACACCTTC.

This clone occurred once. V and J are TRBV19 and TRBJ1-5; no clear D. V lost 2 bases and J 0 bases, leaving 8 bases between the germline ends. The CDR3 is made up of 15 amino acids. Germline CDR1 LNHDA, CDR2 SQIVND (reference sequence). CDR3 nucleotide sequence: TGTGCCAGTAGTATACCGGGAACTAGCAATCAGCCCCAGCATTTT. Protein: CASSIPGTSNQPQHF.

This clone was picked up a small number of times. The genes are TRBV11-2 and TRBJ2-7, with 7 bases matching TRBD1. Unmatched junction bases numbered 13, after V lost 4 bases and J lost 4 bases. Germline V CDR1 and CDR2: SGHAT, FQNNGV. The CDR3 covers 16 residues. The CDR3 protein is CASSSLQGLVWYEQYF. DNA for the CDR3: TGTGCCAGCAGCTCGTTACAGGGGCTAGTATGGTACGAGCAGTACTTC.

In this sample, this clone turned up once. The chain joins TRBV7-2 to TRBJ2-7; 7 nucleotides agree with TRBD2. CDR3 length equals 15 residues. The germline CDR1 and CDR2 sequences are SGHTA and FQGNSA. Trimming took 5 bases from V and 3 from J; bases not matched to a gene: 10. The CDR3 loop is CASSAGVGLGYEQYF. CDR3 nucleotides: TGTGCCAGCAGCGCGGGAGTAGGGCTGGGCTACGAGCAGTACTTC.

This clone was counted between two and nine times. The chain uses TRBV29-1 and TRBJ1-2, with D maybe TRBD1 (6 bases). CDR1 is SQVTM and CDR2 is ANQGSEA in the germline V gene. There are 14 residues in the CDR3. Trimming removed 0 bases from V and 4 bases from J, with 12 bases in between. The CDR3 spells CSVEESGQLYGYTF. The CDR3 DNA reads as TGCAGCGTTGAAGAGTCCGGACAGCTCTATGGCTACACCTTC.

The CDR3 DNA reads TGTGCCAGCAGCTTAGATAAAATCGGACAGGGGGAACCAACCCAGTACTTC. Translation: CASSLDKIGQGEPTQYF. The chain carries TRBV11-3 and TRBJ2-5; the match to TRBD1 covers 10 bases. The CDR3 totals 17 residues. From germline, CDR1 is SGHNT and CDR2 YENEEA. Trimming took 0 bases from V and 8 from J; bases not matched to a gene: 12.

This clone was picked up a small number of times. The chain recombines TRBV29-1 with TRBJ2-1; TRBD2 might be the D (5 bases). The germline V gene has CDR1 SQVTM and CDR2 ANQGSEA. The V end lost 2 bases, the J end lost 8 bases, and 10 bases lay between the germline ends. This CDR3 comprises 12 residues. The CDR3, as DNA: TGCAGCGTTGAACTAGCCGGTGATGAGCAGTTCTTC. Amino acids: CSVELAGDEQFF.

V and J are TRBV5-1 and TRBJ1-1; D unresolved. The CDR3 consists of 14 residues. Germline V gene lookup returns CDR1 SGHRS and CDR2 YFSETQ. V dropped 0 bases and J dropped 4 bases, with 10 bases sitting between them. The CDR3 is CASSLAIEGTEAFF. CDR3 in DNA: TGCGCCAGCAGCTTGGCCATTGAGGGCACTGAAGCTTTCTTT.

The chain recombines TRBV29-1 with TRBJ2-1, with TRBD1 matching 7 bases. V trimming: 6 bases; J trimming: 3 bases; junction bases outside the gene matches: 8. The CDR3 has 14 residues. Germline loops: CDR1 SQVTM, CDR2 ANQGSEA. The CDR3 region is CSVKRAGGYNEQFF. CDR3 coding DNA: TGCAGCGTCAAACGCGCAGGGGGCTACAATGAGCAGTTCTTC.

The rearrangement joins TRBV12-5 to TRBJ1-1; no definite D call. This CDR3 contains 24 residues. V was pared by 2 bases and J by 0 bases, with 37 bases between. CDR1 and CDR2 from the germline V gene are LGHNT and FRNRAP. The CDR3 nucleotides are TGTGCTAGTGGTTTGTTACCGCTCTCCGGTATCCGCGAGAGCGAACAACCTTTGAACACTGAAGCTTTCTTT. It codes for CASGLLPLSGIRESEQPLNTEAFF.

This chain connects TRBV6-5 to TRBJ1-2; 10 bases are a match to TRBD1. V shed 9 bases, J shed 10 bases, and the junction held 17 bases outside the gene matches. This CDR3 is built from 15 residues. The germline gives CDR1 MNHEY, CDR2 SVGAGI. The CDR3 here is CASEQTGTGVQDYTF. The CDR3 coding sequence is TGTGCCAGTGAGCAAACCGGGACAGGGGTTCAAGACTACACCTTC.

The CDR3 spells CASSSGEGQNNEQFF. DNA for the CDR3: TGTGCCAGTAGCTCGGGGGAGGGGCAGAACAATGAGCAGTTCTTC. The chain combines TRBV9 with TRBJ2-1; TRBD2 matches at 7 bases. The trim removed 8 bases at V and 5 bases at J, leaving 13 bases unmatched. CDR3 length: 15 residues. Germline V gene data show CDR1 as SGDLS and CDR2 as YYNGEE. Full variable domain (remainder filled in from reference TRBV9 and TRBJ2-1): DSGVTQTPKHLITATGQRVTLRCSPRSGDLSVYWYQQSLDQGLQFLIQYYNGEERAKGNILERFSAQQFPDLHSELNLSSLELGDSALYFCASSSGEGQNNEQFFGPGTRLTVL.